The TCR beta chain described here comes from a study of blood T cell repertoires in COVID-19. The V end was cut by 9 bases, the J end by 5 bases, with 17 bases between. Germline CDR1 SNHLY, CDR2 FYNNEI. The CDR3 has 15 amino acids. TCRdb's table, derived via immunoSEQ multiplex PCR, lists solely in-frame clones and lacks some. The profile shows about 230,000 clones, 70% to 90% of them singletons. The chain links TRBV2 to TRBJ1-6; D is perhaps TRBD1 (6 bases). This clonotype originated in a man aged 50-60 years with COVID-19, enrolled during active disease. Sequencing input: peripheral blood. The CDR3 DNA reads TGTGCCAGTTCGCCGGCGGGGGGCGATAATTCACCCCTCCACTTT. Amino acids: CASSPAGGDNSPLHF.